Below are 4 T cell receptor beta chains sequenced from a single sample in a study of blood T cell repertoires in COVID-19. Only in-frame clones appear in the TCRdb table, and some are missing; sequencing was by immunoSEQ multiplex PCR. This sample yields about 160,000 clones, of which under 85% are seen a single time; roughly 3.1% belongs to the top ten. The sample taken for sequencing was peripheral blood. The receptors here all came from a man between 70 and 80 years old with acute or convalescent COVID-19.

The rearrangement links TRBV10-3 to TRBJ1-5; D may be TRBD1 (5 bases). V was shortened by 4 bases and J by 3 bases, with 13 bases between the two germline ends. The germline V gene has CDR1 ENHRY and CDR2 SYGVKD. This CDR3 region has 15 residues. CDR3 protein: CAISGSGPNNQPQHF. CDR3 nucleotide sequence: TGTGCCATCAGTGGCTCAGGGCCGAACAATCAGCCCCAGCATTTT.

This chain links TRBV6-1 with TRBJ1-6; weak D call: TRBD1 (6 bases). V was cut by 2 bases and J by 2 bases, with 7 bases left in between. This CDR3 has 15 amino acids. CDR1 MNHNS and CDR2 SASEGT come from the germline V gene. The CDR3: CASSESGAYNSPLHF. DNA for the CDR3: TGTGCCAGCAGTGAATCAGGGGCCTATAATTCACCCCTCCACTTT.

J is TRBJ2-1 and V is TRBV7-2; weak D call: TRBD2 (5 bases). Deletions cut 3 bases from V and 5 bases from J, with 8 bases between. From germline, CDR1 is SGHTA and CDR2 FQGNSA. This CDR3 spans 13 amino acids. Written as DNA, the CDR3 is TGTGCCAGCAGCTTGGCGGGCAACAATGAGCAGTTCTTC. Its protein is CASSLAGNNEQFF.

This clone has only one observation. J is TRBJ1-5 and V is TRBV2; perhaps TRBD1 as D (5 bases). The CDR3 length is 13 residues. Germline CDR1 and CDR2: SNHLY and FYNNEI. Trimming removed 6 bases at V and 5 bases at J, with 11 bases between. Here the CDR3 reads CASRDRGDQPQHF. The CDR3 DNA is TGTGCCAGCAGGGACCGGGGGGATCAGCCCCAGCATTTT.